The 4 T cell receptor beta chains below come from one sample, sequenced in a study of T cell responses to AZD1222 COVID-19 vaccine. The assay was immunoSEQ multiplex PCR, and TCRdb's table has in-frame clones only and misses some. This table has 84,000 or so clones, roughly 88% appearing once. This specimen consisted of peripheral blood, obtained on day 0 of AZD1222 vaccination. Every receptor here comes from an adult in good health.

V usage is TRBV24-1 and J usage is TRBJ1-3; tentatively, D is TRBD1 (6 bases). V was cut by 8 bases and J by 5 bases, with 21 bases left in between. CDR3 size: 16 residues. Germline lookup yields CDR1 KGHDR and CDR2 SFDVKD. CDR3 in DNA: TGTGCCACCATTGGGGAGGGGGAAGGTCGTAGAAACACCATATATTTT. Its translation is CATIGEGEGRRNTIYF.

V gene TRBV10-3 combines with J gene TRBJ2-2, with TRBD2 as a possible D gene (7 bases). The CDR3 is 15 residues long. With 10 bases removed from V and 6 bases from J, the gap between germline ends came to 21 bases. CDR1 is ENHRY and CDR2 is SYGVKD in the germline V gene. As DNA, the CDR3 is TGTGCCACGGGGGGATCACAGGGAAGTGCCGGGGAGCTGTTTTTT. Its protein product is CATGGSQGSAGELFF.

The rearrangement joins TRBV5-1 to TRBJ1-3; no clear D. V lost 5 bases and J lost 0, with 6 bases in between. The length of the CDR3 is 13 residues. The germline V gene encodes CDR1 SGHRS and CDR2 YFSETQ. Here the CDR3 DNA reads TGCGCCAGCAGGCCACCCTCTGGAAACACCATATATTTT. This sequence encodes CASRPPSGNTIYF.

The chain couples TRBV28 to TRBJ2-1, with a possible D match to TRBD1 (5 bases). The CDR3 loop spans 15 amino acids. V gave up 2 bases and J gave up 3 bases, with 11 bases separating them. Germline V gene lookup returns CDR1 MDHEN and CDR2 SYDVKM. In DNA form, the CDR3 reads TGTGCCAGCAGTTTAACCGGACACCTCTACAATGAGCAGTTCTTC. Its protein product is CASSLTGHLYNEQFF.